Described below is a single T cell receptor beta chain sequence and its context. Its antigen is as yet unknown. The junction departs from the called germline gene at one end, perhaps through a read error. This specimen belongs to a study of blood T cells in healthy people across ages. Study-wide results and limits: Expanded clonotype shifts may have been confounded, as the donors had an unknown CMV status.

Ranging in age from roughly 6 to 90, the donors were healthy Caucasian individuals from Russia. Together with a sample-barcoded 5' primer, a J-beta primer mix was included in a second PCR lasting about 7 to 12 cycles. Tags on each cDNA molecule came from a template-switch adaptor with 12 random nucleotides. TCRdb passed the 5' RACE reads through MiXCR, listing each CDR3 protein once. Of 1.5 million to 2 million distinct CDR3 sequences in the sample, roughly 27% were seen once. Germline V CDR1 and CDR2: SGHTA, FQGNSA. The CDR3 is 15 amino acids. This TCR was sampled from a woman in her 30s in good health. The material sequenced was blood. The chain recombines TRBV7-2 with TRBJ1-1; D gene ambiguous. The CDR3 DNA sequence: TGTGCCAGCAGCCCCTCGGCGGGATGGAACACTGCAGCTTTCTTT. Residues: CASSPSAGWNTAAFF.